This is a list of T cell receptor beta chains from one sample in a study of blood T cell repertoires in COVID-19. Some clones are missing from TCRdb's copy, which holds only in-frame ones; the method was immunoSEQ multiplex PCR. The sample records some 210,000 clones, almost 85% being singletons. Specimen: peripheral blood. The receptors stem from a woman aged 45-65 years with active or convalescent COVID-19. Each CDR3 is given with its conserved first and last residue. Fields, in order: clone size, CDR3 length, J gene, D gene, V gene, CDR3 protein, CDR3 DNA. D genes are given only for firm matches. Not every row has a clone size; where given, it reads once, few, many or a size class.

>NA|12|TRBJ1-2|TRBD1|TRBV15
CATNRGDYGYTF
TGTGCCACCAACAGGGGCGATTATGGCTACACCTTC
>few|14|TRBJ1-2|NA|TRBV5-6
CASSPRRDAYGYTF
TGTGCCAGCAGCCCCCGGCGGGACGCATATGGCTACACCTTC
>once|17|TRBJ1-4|NA|TRBV14
CASSQAVGLMGLEKLFF
TGTGCCAGCAGCCAAGCGGTGGGCCTCATGGGTCTCGAAAAACTGTTTTTT
>once|14|TRBJ2-1|TRBD2|TRBV24-1
CATSTTSGYVEQFF
TGTGCCACCAGTACTACTAGCGGTTACGTTGAGCAGTTCTTC
>NA|15|TRBJ1-6|TRBD1|TRBV5-1
CASHPGQGHNSPLHF
TGCGCCAGCCATCCAGGACAGGGCCATAATTCACCCCTCCACTTT
>NA|13|TRBJ1-2|NA|TRBV25-1
CASSEVGSGGYTF
TGTGCCAGCAGTGAAGTGGGCAGTGGCGGCTACACCTTC
>NA|13|TRBJ1-2|NA|TRBV28
CASSLGLTYGYTF
TGTGCCAGCAGTTTGGGACTCACCTATGGCTACACCTTC
>NA|17|TRBJ1-2|TRBD1|TRBV9
CASSDPTGTALPYGYTF
TGTGCCAGCAGCGACCCAACCGGGACAGCCCTCCCCTATGGCTACACCTTC
>NA|14|TRBJ2-1|TRBD2|TRBV30
CATRLAGVDNEQFF
TGTGCCACAAGACTAGCGGGAGTCGACAATGAGCAGTTCTTC
>NA|16|TRBJ1-4|NA|TRBV5-4
CASSRGREGLDEKLFF
TGTGCCAGCAGCCGGGGAAGGGAAGGTTTGGACGAAAAACTGTTTTTT
>NA|16|TRBJ1-2|NA|TRBV19
CASSSPPTGERDGYTF
TGTGCCAGTAGTTCGCCCCCGACAGGAGAAAGGGATGGCTACACCTTC
>NA|14|TRBJ1-5|TRBD1|TRBV18
CASSLQGREQPQHF
TGTGCCAGCTCTTTACAGGGGCGAGAGCAGCCCCAGCATTTT
>NA|15|TRBJ2-2|TRBD2|TRBV2
CASSPSGSNTGELFF
TGTGCCAGCAGTCCTAGCGGATCGAACACCGGGGAGCTGTTTTTT
>NA|13|TRBJ1-1|NA|TRBV5-1
CASSRREGQEAFF
TGCGCCAGCAGCCGAAGGGAGGGGCAGGAAGCTTTCTTT
>NA|19|TRBJ2-6|TRBD1|TRBV11-2
CASSPGGTGVKAGANVLTF
TGTGCCAGCAGCCCAGGGGGGACAGGGGTAAAGGCTGGGGCCAACGTCCTGACTTTC
>NA|16|TRBJ1-1|TRBD1|TRBV19
CASSTRGLGLNTEAFF
TGTGCCAGTAGTACCAGGGGGCTTGGATTGAACACTGAAGCTTTCTTT
>NA|13|TRBJ2-3|NA|TRBV7-9
CASSWTTTDTQYF
TGTGCCAGCAGTTGGACTACCACAGATACGCAGTATTTT
>once|12|TRBJ1-6|NA|TRBV11-2
CASSSGPSPLHF
TGTGCCAGCAGCTCCGGTCCTTCACCCCTCCACTTT
>NA|13|TRBJ1-1|NA|TRBV6-4
CASSTQGNTEAFF
TGTGCCAGCAGTACCCAGGGGAACACTGAAGCTTTCTTT
>NA|15|TRBJ2-2|TRBD2|TRBV19
CASSPGTSRTGELFF
TGTGCCAGTTCACCCGGGACTAGCCGGACCGGGGAGCTGTTTTTT
>NA|11|TRBJ1-3|NA|TRBV28
CASRGVNTIYF
TGTGCCAGCAGAGGGGTAAACACCATATATTTT
>few|15|TRBJ2-2|TRBD2|TRBV6-5
CASSRLAANTGELFF
TGTGCCAGCAGTAGACTAGCGGCGAACACCGGGGAGCTGTTTTTT
>few|15|TRBJ2-1|TRBD2|TRBV6-1
CASSELAGGYNEQFF
TGTGCCAGCAGTGAACTAGCGGGAGGGTACAATGAGCAGTTCTTC
>NA|13|TRBJ1-2|TRBD1|TRBV28
CASSPTGYGGYTF
TGTGCCAGCAGCCCGACAGGGTACGGGGGCTACACCTTC
>NA|15|TRBJ2-1|NA|TRBV3-1/TRBV3-2
CASSLTQSSYNEQFF
TGTGCCAGCAGTTTGACACAGAGCTCCTACAATGAGCAGTTCTTC
>NA|14|TRBJ2-5|TRBD1|TRBV29-1
CSVGRASGGETQYF
TGCAGCGTGGGCCGGGCATCAGGGGGAGAGACCCAGTACTTC
>NA|15|TRBJ1-5|TRBD1|TRBV28
CASRLSGGRGQPQHF
TGTGCCAGCAGACTCTCAGGGGGCCGTGGTCAGCCCCAGCATTTT
>NA|13|TRBJ1-1|NA|TRBV10-1
CASRQGGGTEAFF
TGCGCCAGCAGACAAGGAGGTGGCACTGAAGCTTTCTTT
>NA|14|TRBJ2-3|TRBD1|TRBV6-1
CASSEDRGPDTQYF
TGTGCCAGCAGTGAAGACAGGGGGCCAGATACGCAGTATTTT
>NA|16|TRBJ2-6|TRBD1|TRBV2
CASSPQGAFGANVLTF
TGTGCCAGCAGCCCACAGGGGGCTTTTGGGGCCAACGTCCTGACTTTC
>once|14|TRBJ2-5|TRBD2|TRBV2
CASIRGTSGETQYF
TGTGCCAGCATCCGTGGGACTAGCGGAGAGACCCAGTACTTC
>NA|15|TRBJ1-1|NA|TRBV19
CASSIVEGRGTEAFF
TGTGCCAGTAGTATCGTGGAGGGAAGGGGCACTGAAGCTTTCTTT